These 10 T cell receptor beta chains came from one sample sequenced in a study of shared clonotypes between healthy human individuals. Profiled with immunoSEQ multiplex PCR; TCRdb holds only in-frame clones, not every one. The sample consists of 850,000 to 1,200,000 clones, roughly 80% of them appearing once. Sequencing was done on a sample of memory CD4+ T cells sorted from blood. Subset specified: CD45RA-negative fraction. The receptor set was obtained from a man aged 18 to 29 in good health.

The rearrangement links TRBV7-2 to TRBJ2-7; 7 nucleotides line up with TRBD1. V shed 1 base, J shed 2 bases, and the junction held 5 bases outside the gene matches. CDR3 length: 15 residues. Germline CDR1 is SGHTA and CDR2 is FQGNSA. CDR3 bases: TGTGCCAGCAGCTTAGTCGGGGACAGCCCCTACGAGCAGTACTTC. It encodes CASSLVGDSPYEQYF.

Details on this clone: At one of its ends the junction is not consistent with the germline gene, which may arise from a read error. This chain connects TRBV10-3 to TRBJ2-7; D gene unclear. The length of the CDR3 is 14 residues. Germline-derived CDR1 and CDR2 are ENHRY and SYGVKD. The CDR3 region is CVISDTANSYEQYF. The CDR3, as DNA: TGTGTCATCAGTGATACAGCTAACTCCTACGAGCAGTACTTC.

The rearrangement links TRBV6-5 to TRBJ2-7, with a possible D match to TRBD2 (6 bases). The CDR3 has 13 residues. Germline values: CDR1 MNHEY, CDR2 SVGAGI. The V gene lost 10 bases and the J gene lost 3 bases, with 16 bases spanning the gap. The chain's CDR3 is CATLSSRGYEQYF. The CDR3 DNA reads as TGTGCCACCCTTTCCTCGCGGGGCTACGAGCAGTACTTC.

This clone has more than one count but fewer than ten. The chain carries TRBV5-4 and TRBJ1-1; a weak D match, TRBD1 (5 bases). The germline V gene has CDR1 SGHNT and CDR2 YYREEE (reference sequence). V shed 4 bases and J shed 6 bases, with 22 bases lying between them. CDR3 length: 16 residues. The CDR3 nucleotides are TGTGCCAGCAGCCCGGACGCGAGGGGTTTGTATTCTGAAGCTTTCTTT. Translating it yields CASSPDARGLYSEAFF.

For this clone: A read error may explain this, as a much larger clone is one base away. Other nucleotide sequences in the sample specify the same CDR3. The genes are TRBV18 and TRBJ1-1; D gene unclear. The CDR3 spans 14 residues. Germline CDR1 is KGHSH and CDR2 is LQKENI. The germline V and J ends were trimmed by 0 bases and 1 base, with 6 bases remaining between them. The CDR3, as DNA: TGTGCCAGCTCACCACCGACCAGGAACACTGAAGCTTTCTTT. Residues: CASSPPTRNTEAFF.

This clone was recorded a few times. Other DNA sequences in the sample encode the same CDR3. The chain couples TRBV18 to TRBJ2-3, with D hard to call. V was pared by 3 bases and J by 0 bases, with 1 base between. CDR1 and CDR2 from the germline V gene are KGHSH and LQKENI. CDR3 length: 12 residues. The CDR3 loop reads CASSPSTDTQYF. The CDR3 DNA reads TGTGCCAGCTCACCGAGCACAGATACGCAGTATTTT. Full variable domain (missing parts from reference TRBV18 and TRBJ2-3): NAGVMQNPRHLVRRRGQEARLRCSPMKGHSHVYWYRQLPEEGLKFMVYLQKENIIDESGMPKERFSAEFPKEGPSILRIQQVVRGDSAAYFCASSPSTDTQYFGPGTRLTVL.

The chain recombines TRBV7-2 with TRBJ2-3; D ambiguous. Trimming cost V 3 bases and J 1 base, with 8 bases left between them. CDR1 is SGHTA and CDR2 is FQGNSA in the germline V gene. The CDR3 totals 14 residues. DNA of the CDR3: TGTGCCAGCAGCTTCAGGTCCCGCACAGATACGCAGTATTTT. This translates into CASSFRSRTDTQYF.

This clone came up a few times. V is TRBV6-1 and J is TRBJ1-1; D might be TRBD1 (6 bases). CDR1 MNHNS and CDR2 SASEGT come from the germline V gene. V was trimmed by 4 bases and J by 6 bases, leaving 12 bases between them. This CDR3 contains 13 residues. CDR3 nucleotides: TGTGCCAGCAGTGGTTACAGGGTCGCTGAAGCTTTCTTT. Its protein is CASSGYRVAEAFF.

The genes are TRBV6-1 and TRBJ2-2, with D tentatively TRBD2 (6 bases). The CDR3 runs 13 residues. From germline, CDR1 is MNHNS and CDR2 SASEGT. The ends were cut back, 4 bases at V and 5 bases at J, with 8 bases in the middle. CDR3 DNA sequence: TGTGCCAGCAGTGTACGGGGGACCGGGGAGCTGTTTTTT. It encodes CASSVRGTGELFF.

This clone was detected only a few times. The J gene is TRBJ1-5, the V gene TRBV13, with D possibly TRBD1 on 5 matching bases. Trimming pared 3 bases from V and 2 bases from J, leaving 8 bases between. Germline CDR1 and CDR2: PRHDT and FYEKMQ (reference sequence). The CDR3 contains 14 residues. In DNA form, the CDR3 reads TGTGCCAGCAGCTTGGGGGGAGGCAATCAGCCCCAGCATTTT. This codes for CASSLGGGNQPQHF.